This T cell receptor beta chain was sequenced in a study of cytomegalovirus exposure and HLA in healthy donors. Findings of the study overall: HLA-A and HLA-B allele assignments for most subjects were reportedly predicted accurately using TCR beta sequences.

The sample holds a few counts of this clone. The antigen is unknown. V was pared by 3 bases and J by 0 bases, with 12 bases between. The germline V gene encodes CDR1 SGDLS and CDR2 YYNGEE. The CDR3 length is 15 residues. The PCR had 60 Vbeta and 13 Jbeta primers. Profiled with immunoSEQ multiplex PCR; TCRdb holds only in-frame clones, not every one. The sample holds approximately 150,000 clones, about four fifths seen once. This chain uses TRBV9 with TRBJ2-5; TRBD1 might be the D (6 bases). Sequenced material: PBMCs. This sequence was found in a middle-aged woman in good health and CMV-seropositive. The CDR3 loop is CASSAEGHNQETQYF. Written as DNA, the CDR3 is TGTGCCAGCAGCGCAGAGGGACACAACCAAGAGACCCAGTACTTC.